Each of the 8 T cell receptor beta chains below was sequenced from the same sample in a study of CD8 T cells in ankylosing spondylitis. General study findings and limits: The study identified a TCR beta motif of several highly homologous variants that appeared characteristic of ankylosing spondylitis blood.

These TCRs are of unknown antigen specificity. A single record per CDR3 protein comes from TCRdb applying MiXCR to the 5' RACE reads. The sample holds 350,000 to 450,000 distinct CDR3 sequences, around 26% seen once. Sequencing input: blood, either unsorted or a sorted T cell fraction (not recorded which). Source of these receptors: a male donor with ankylosing spondylitis.

CDR3 in DNA: TGTGCCAGCGCGCTCCAGGGGGGCCGCACAGATACGCAGTATTTT. This encodes CASALQGGRTDTQYF. This chain joins TRBV7-9 and TRBJ2-3, with D tentatively TRBD1 (7 bases). V lost 8 bases and J 1 base, leaving 16 bases between the germline ends. This CDR3 is 15 amino acids long. Germline CDR1 reads SEHNR; CDR2 reads FQNEAQ (reference sequence).

The chain has TRBV20-1 and TRBJ1-4; TRBD1 matches at 9 bases. CDR1 is DFQATT, CDR2 SNEGSKA, per germline (reference sequence). This CDR3 is built from 14 residues. V was clipped by 5 bases and J by 6 bases; unmatched bases: 7. The CDR3 DNA reads TGCAGTGCTGAGAACAGGGGGCAGGATGAAAAACTGTTTTTT. This codes for CSAENRGQDEKLFF.

This clonotype came up a few times. This chain joins TRBV7-9 and TRBJ1-2, with 7 bases identical to TRBD1. Trimming cost V 2 bases and J 8 bases; bases outside gene matches: 11. CDR3 length: 15 residues. Germline V gene sequence: CDR1 SEHNR, CDR2 FQNEAQ (reference sequence). CDR3 sequence (DNA): TGTGCCAGCAGCTTATCCTCACAGGGGAAGCGAGGCTACACCTTC. Its protein product is CASSLSSQGKRGYTF.

The J gene is TRBJ1-5, the V gene TRBV4-1, with 12 bases matching TRBD1. The V gene's germline CDR1 is MGHRA and CDR2 YSYEKL. The CDR3 spans 17 residues. Trimming took 1 base from V and 4 from J; bases not matched to a gene: 5. The CDR3 spells CASSQVGQGARNQPQHF. CDR3 DNA sequence: TGCGCCAGCAGCCAAGTGGGACAGGGGGCGAGGAATCAGCCCCAGCATTTT.

This clonotype came up a few times. A junction end diverges from the germline sequence, so it may reflect a read error. The rearrangement joins TRBV7-2 to TRBJ2-7, with D maybe TRBD1 (5 bases). The CDR3 is 13 amino acids. Germline CDR1 is SGHTA and CDR2 is FQGNSA. For the CDR3, the DNA is TGTGCCAGCACCTTAGATTCAGGGTTCGAGCAGTACTTC. Translation: CASTLDSGFEQYF.

V is TRBV2 and J is TRBJ2-3, with D maybe TRBD1 (6 bases). The CDR3 is 16 residues long. V lost 3 bases and J lost 0, with 13 bases in between. Germline-derived CDR1 and CDR2 are SNHLY and FYNNEI. The CDR3 spells CASSDRGGPSTDTQYF. The CDR3 DNA reads TGTGCCAGCAGTGACAGGGGCGGGCCGAGCACAGATACGCAGTATTTT. The whole variable domain, remainder taken from reference TRBV2 and TRBJ2-3, is EPEVTQTPSHQVTQMGQEVILRCVPISNHLYFYWYRQILGQKVEFLVSFYNNEISEKSEIFDDQFSVERPDGSNFTLKIRSTKLEDSAMYFCASSDRGGPSTDTQYFGPGTRLTVL.

The chain combines TRBV12-3 or TRBV12-4 with TRBJ2-2, with D possibly matching TRBD2 (6 bases). The CDR3 has 20 amino acids. With 8 bases removed from V and 0 bases from J, the gap between germline ends came to 28 bases. CDR3 region: CASGFLEGLLFHSNTGELFF. The CDR3 DNA sequence: TGTGCCAGCGGATTTCTTGAGGGACTCCTTTTCCATTCGAACACCGGGGAGCTGTTTTTT.

This sequence joins TRBV20-1 and TRBJ2-3; D is undetermined. V lost 4 bases and J lost 1, with 12 bases in between. Germline V gene sequence: CDR1 DFQATT, CDR2 SNEGSKA (reference sequence). CDR3 size: 14 residues. This chain's CDR3 is CSANKGLRTDTQYF. In DNA form, the CDR3 reads TGCAGTGCTAATAAAGGGTTGCGCACAGATACGCAGTATTTT.